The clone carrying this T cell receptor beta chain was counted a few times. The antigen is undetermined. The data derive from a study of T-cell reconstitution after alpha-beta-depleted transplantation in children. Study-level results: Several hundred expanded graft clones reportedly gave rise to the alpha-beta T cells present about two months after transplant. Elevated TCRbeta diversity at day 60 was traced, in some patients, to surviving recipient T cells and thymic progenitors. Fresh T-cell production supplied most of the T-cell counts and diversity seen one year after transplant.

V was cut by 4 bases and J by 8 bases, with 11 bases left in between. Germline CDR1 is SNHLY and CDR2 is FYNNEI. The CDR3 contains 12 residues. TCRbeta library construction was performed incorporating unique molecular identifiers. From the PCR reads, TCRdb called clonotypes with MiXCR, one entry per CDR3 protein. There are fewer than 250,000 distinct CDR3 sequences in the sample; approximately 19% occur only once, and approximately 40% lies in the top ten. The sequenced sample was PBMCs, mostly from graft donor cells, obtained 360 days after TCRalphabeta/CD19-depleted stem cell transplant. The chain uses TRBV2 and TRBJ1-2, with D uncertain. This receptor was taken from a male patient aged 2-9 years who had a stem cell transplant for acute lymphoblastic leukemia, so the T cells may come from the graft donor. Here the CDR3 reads CASSVGLGGYTF. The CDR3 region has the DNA TGTGCCAGCAGTGTAGGGCTGGGAGGCTACACCTTC.